This TCR beta chain comes out of a study of CD8 T cells in Susac syndrome. The study, taken as a whole, reports: A relatively small number of individuals underwent TCR sequencing and HLA analysis.

Random-hexamer reverse transcription was applied to about 0.5 to 1 ug RNA. TCRdb recomputed calls from the immunoSEQ multiplex PCR reads with MiXCR, one row per CDR3 protein. The table records some 120,000 distinct CDR3 sequences, around 94% of them present only once. The J segment lost 8 bases and the V segment lost 5 bases, leaving 5 bases of the junction unmatched. The CDR3 contains 13 residues. The germline gives CDR1 SEHNR, CDR2 FQNEAQ (reference sequence). Sequencing targeted TCR beta in blood CD8+ and CD4+ T cells. While CD8+ and CD4+ T cells were isolated negatively, TEMRA cells were enriched by FACS. As regards this clonotype: As yet, its antigen is unknown.

The sequenced material came from CD4+ T cells from PBMCs. The V gene is TRBV7-9, the J gene TRBJ2-1; TRBD1 matches 8 bases. The clonotype comes from a human donor with multiple sclerosis. CDR3 nucleotide sequence: TGTGCCAGCAGCCTGGGGACAGGTGATGAGCAGTTCTTC. Its translation is CASSLGTGDEQFF.